Listed below are T cell receptor beta chains from one sample, sequenced in a study of blood T cells in healthy people across ages. MiXCR, run by TCRdb on the 5' RACE reads, gives a single entry per CDR3 protein. The sample yields hundreds of thousands of distinct CDR3 sequences, approximately 40% seen once. The sequenced sample was blood. Receptor source: an elderly man in good health. The CDR3 runs from the conserved cysteine through the conserved F or W. The D gene is left open where the match is weak. Size tells how often a clone was seen (once, few, many) or the class of an expanded clone, and some rows leave it out.

>TRBJ2-4|TRBV20-1|few|NA
CSAPSSSAKNIQYF
TGCAGTGCTCCGTCTTCCTCAGCCAAAAACATTCAGTACTTC
>TRBJ2-2|TRBV2|NA|NA
CATRQRDTGELFF
TGTGCCACAAGACAGAGGGACACCGGGGAGCTGTTTTTT
>TRBJ2-7|TRBV6-2/TRBV6-3|NA|NA
CASSYLASISYEQYF
TGTGCCAGCAGTTATCTGGCTAGTATCTCCTACGAGCAGTACTTC
>TRBJ2-7|TRBV7-9|NA|TRBD1
CASSPYGTGYEQYF
TGTGCCAGCAGCCCCTATGGGACAGGCTACGAGCAGTACTTC
>TRBJ2-4|TRBV28|NA|TRBD2
CASSQQAGVRWEQYF
TGTGCCAGCAGTCAACAAGCGGGAGTCCGATGGGAGCAGTACTTC
>TRBJ2-3|TRBV21-1|few|NA
CASRDGPPDTQYF
TGTGCCAGCAGGGACGGACCGCCGGATACGCAGTATTTT
>TRBJ2-1|TRBV27|NA|NA
CASSGSIGAMGETQFF
TGTGCCAGCAGTGGATCGATCGGGGCCATGGGCGAGACCCAGTTCTTC
>TRBJ2-7|TRBV27|NA|TRBD2
CASSRYAGGGQDYEQYF
TGTGCCAGCAGCCGTTATGCAGGCGGGGGGCAGGACTACGAGCAGTACTTC
>TRBJ2-2|TRBV2|NA|NA
CASSEVRGRTGELFF
TGTGCCAGCAGTGAAGTCAGGGGACGCACCGGGGAGCTGTTTTTT
>TRBJ2-1|TRBV5-4|NA|NA
CASGVESAIYNEQFF
TGTGCCAGCGGAGTGGAGAGCGCCATATACAATGAGCAGTTCTTC
>TRBJ2-7|TRBV11-1|few|TRBD2
CASSASGVPSYEQYF
TGTGCCAGCAGCGCCAGCGGGGTCCCCTCCTACGAGCAGTACTTC
>TRBJ2-7|TRBV7-2|NA|TRBD1
CASSYTTGANAEQYF
TGTGCCAGCAGCTACACGACAGGGGCGAATGCTGAGCAGTACTTC
>TRBJ2-3|TRBV5-1|NA|TRBD1
CASSSGQGVSDTQYF
TGCGCCAGCAGCTCAGGACAGGGGGTTTCAGATACGCAGTATTTT
>TRBJ1-5|TRBV20-1|NA|NA
CSASLGGNNQPQHF
TGCAGTGCCTCCCTAGGGGGGAACAATCAGCCCCAGCATTTT
>TRBJ2-2|TRBV6-2/TRBV6-3|NA|NA
CASSYAGSNTGELFF
TGTGCCAGCAGTTACGCAGGGAGTAACACCGGGGAGCTGTTTTTT
>TRBJ1-4|TRBV4-2|NA|TRBD1
CASSQNNRGGNEKLFF
TGTGCCAGCAGCCAAAACAACAGGGGGGGTAATGAAAAACTGTTTTTT
>TRBJ2-5|TRBV7-2|NA|TRBD2
CASSPAPGAGEETQYF
TGTGCCAGCAGCCCCGCCCCGGGCGCGGGGGAAGAGACCCAGTACTTC
>TRBJ2-3|TRBV3-1|NA|TRBD2
CASSQDQRGDATQYF
TGTGCCAGCAGCCAAGACCAGCGGGGGGACGCTACGCAGTATTTT
>TRBJ2-5|TRBV24-1|few|NA
CATSDSPGEQETQYF
TGTGCCACCAGTGATTCCCCGGGGGAACAAGAGACCCAGTACTTC
>TRBJ2-7|TRBV4-2|NA|NA
CASSQDTASSYF
TGTGCCAGCAGCCAAGATACGGCGTCCTCGTACTTC
>TRBJ2-3|TRBV2|NA|NA
CASTFTQDTQYF
TGTGCCAGCACGTTTACTCAAGATACGCAGTATTTT
>TRBJ2-3|TRBV20-1|NA|NA
CSVRRDRPDTQYF
TGCAGTGTTAGGAGGGACCGGCCAGATACGCAGTATTTT
>TRBJ2-2|TRBV9|NA|NA
CASSPHTPGSGELFF
TGTGCCAGCAGCCCACATACCCCGGGATCGGGGGAGCTGTTTTTT
>TRBJ2-7|TRBV27|NA|TRBD1
CASIPPGQGPLNEQYF
TGTGCCAGCATCCCCCCGGGACAGGGTCCTCTCAATGAGCAGTACTTC
>TRBJ1-2|TRBV6-5|few|NA
CASINDPRTNYGYTF
TGTGCCAGCATAAACGACCCCCGGACAAACTATGGCTACACCTTC
>TRBJ2-3|TRBV12-5|many|TRBD2
CASAWGGDADTQYF
TGTGCTAGTGCCTGGGGAGGGGATGCAGATACGCAGTATTTT
>TRBJ1-4|TRBV29-1|NA|TRBD1
CGVEVGQGEKLFF
TGCGGCGTTGAAGTGGGACAGGGTGAAAAACTGTTTTTT
>TRBJ1-1|TRBV29-1|few|NA
CSARPPGQTLAFF
TGCAGCGCTCGACCACCCGGACAGACCTTAGCTTTCTTT
>TRBJ1-2|TRBV27|NA|NA
CASSLRTGTNYGYTF
TGTGCCAGCAGTTTAAGAACAGGGACTAACTATGGCTACACCTTC
>TRBJ2-1|TRBV27|NA|TRBD2
CASRTGGSYNEQFF
TGTGCCAGCAGAACGGGAGGTAGTTACAATGAGCAGTTCTTC
>TRBJ2-3|TRBV6-2/TRBV6-3|NA|NA
CASSKQGGLSTDTQYF
TGTGCCAGCAGTAAACAGGGGGGGCTTAGCACAGATACGCAGTATTTT
>TRBJ1-1|TRBV4-3|NA|NA
CASSQDWGFPEAFF
TGCGCCAGCAGCCAAGATTGGGGGTTTCCTGAAGCTTTCTTT
>TRBJ1-2|TRBV7-3|NA|NA
CASSPDGLGYGYTF
TGTGCCAGCAGCCCGGACGGCCTAGGCTATGGCTACACCTTC
>TRBJ2-3|TRBV14|NA|TRBD1
CASRQGQGSTDTQYF
TGTGCCAGCAGACAGGGACAGGGGAGCACAGATACGCAGTATTTT
>TRBJ2-7|TRBV2|NA|TRBD1
CASGGTGWEQYF
TGTGCCAGCGGGGGGACAGGGTGGGAGCAGTACTTC
>TRBJ1-2|TRBV7-2|few|NA
CASSPTGTSIGGYTF
TGTGCCAGCAGCCCCACAGGGACGTCTATAGGTGGCTACACCTTC
>TRBJ2-1|TRBV10-2|NA|NA
CASLLAGGNEQFF
TGCGCCAGCCTTCTTGCCGGTGGGAATGAGCAGTTCTTC
>TRBJ2-7|TRBV7-2|NA|TRBD2
CASSTGTSGRAVYEQYF
TGTGCCAGCAGCACTGGGACTAGCGGGAGGGCCGTCTACGAGCAGTACTTC
>TRBJ2-5|TRBV20-1|NA|NA
CSAIWLGKNLGETQYF
TGCAGTGCCATATGGCTGGGCAAAAATTTGGGAGAGACCCAGTACTTC
>TRBJ1-1|TRBV6-5|once|TRBD1
CASSQGGVTEAFF
TGTGCCAGCAGCCAGGGGGGGGTTACTGAAGCTTTCTTT
>TRBJ1-5|TRBV15|few|NA
CATSNPIGGNQPQHF
TGTGCCACCAGCAATCCTATAGGGGGCAATCAGCCCCAGCATTTT
>TRBJ2-5|TRBV29-1|NA|TRBD2
CSAEPGLAQETQYF
TGCAGCGCAGAACCCGGACTAGCCCAAGAGACCCAGTACTTC
>TRBJ2-1|TRBV20-1|once|NA
CSAKRTANVQFF
TGCAGTGCTAAACGTACTGCAAATGTGCAGTTCTTC
>TRBJ2-1|TRBV9|NA|TRBD2
CASSVLASGAPEQFF
TGTGCCAGCAGCGTACTGGCTAGCGGGGCCCCTGAGCAGTTCTTC
>TRBJ2-5|TRBV6-2/TRBV6-3|once|TRBD2
CASRKIAGGIETQYF
TGTGCCAGCAGGAAGATAGCGGGAGGAATAGAGACCCAGTACTTC
>TRBJ2-5|TRBV10-3|NA|TRBD1
CAIRDSGTGGETQYF
TGTGCCATCAGGGACTCCGGGACAGGAGGGGAGACCCAGTACTTC
>TRBJ2-1|TRBV6-6|few|TRBD2
CAVRGTSGVSEQFF
TGTGCCGTCCGAGGGACTAGCGGGGTCAGTGAGCAGTTCTTC
>TRBJ1-2|TRBV28|NA|NA
CASSLEGAANYGYTF
TGTGCCAGCAGTTTAGAGGGTGCGGCTAACTATGGCTACACCTTC
>TRBJ2-7|TRBV6-1|few|TRBD1
CASNPGGTSYEQYF
TGTGCCAGCAATCCAGGGGGTACCTCCTACGAGCAGTACTTC
>TRBJ2-6|TRBV6-2/TRBV6-3|NA|NA
CASYGANVLTF
TGTGCCAGCTATGGAGCCAACGTCCTGACTTTC
>TRBJ2-3|TRBV6-1|NA|TRBD2
CASRTQSGGATDTQYF
TGTGCCAGCAGAACACAAAGCGGGGGGGCCACAGATACGCAGTATTTT
>TRBJ2-5|TRBV12-3/TRBV12-4|NA|TRBD2
CASSPVAGEETQYF
TGTGCCAGCAGTCCCGTAGCGGGAGAAGAGACCCAGTACTTC
>TRBJ2-3|TRBV5-1|few|NA
CASSLAGTANTDTQYF
TGCGCCAGCAGCTTGGCCGGGACTGCTAACACAGATACGCAGTATTTT